The 10 T cell receptor beta chains reported below all come from one sample, sequenced in a study of T cells expressing NK-cell markers. TCRdb reprocessed the 5' RACE reads, with one entry per CDR3 protein and no DNA. The sample data list around 380,000 distinct CDR3 sequences. Sample: blood T cells: a sorted CD56 or NKG2C T cell subset, CD4+ or CD8+ T cells, or bulk PBMC T cells (not recorded which). Every receptor here comes from a woman aged 50 to 60 in good health.

The chain is built from TRBV6-5 and TRBJ2-7; absent DNA, TCRdb's TRBD1 call cannot be checked. The CDR3 length is 15 residues. Germline assignment: CDR1 MNHEY and CDR2 SVGAGI. The CDR3 protein is CASSYFGAGSSEQYF.

The chain carries TRBV5-1 and TRBJ2-2; TCRdb's D gene call, TRBD1, goes unchecked for lack of DNA. CDR3 length: 18 residues. Germline CDR1 SGHRS, CDR2 YFSETQ. The CDR3 loop reads CASSLGTGDTRFTGELFF.

The chain couples TRBV12-3 or TRBV12-4 to TRBJ2-5; TCRdb reports TRBD2, a call that lacks DNA to check it against. This CDR3 has 15 residues. CDR3 region: CASSPGLRGSETQYF.

This rearrangement joins TRBV29-1 to TRBJ1-4; TCRdb indicates TRBD1, and absent DNA this call remains unverified. From germline, CDR1 is SQVTM and CDR2 ANQGSEA. The CDR3 has 13 residues. Here the CDR3 reads CSVAHRGPEKLFF.

This chain joins TRBV20-1 and TRBJ2-1; as DNA is missing, the TRBD2 call by TCRdb cannot be tested. CDR1 and CDR2 (germline): DFQATT, SNEGSKA (reference sequence). The CDR3 spans 19 residues. CDR3 sequence reads: CSARDSGLAGLTYYNEQFF.

V and J are TRBV29-1 and TRBJ2-3; TCRdb calls TRBD1, which cannot be checked without DNA. The length of the CDR3 is 14 residues. CDR1 and CDR2 (germline): SQVTM, ANQGSEA. This CDR3 reads CSVEGAGSTDTQYF.

The V and J genes are TRBV5-1 and TRBJ2-1; the D gene TCRdb calls, TRBD2, cannot be checked with no DNA. CDR1 and CDR2 from the germline V gene are SGHRS and YFSETQ. The CDR3 covers 17 residues. The chain's CDR3 is CASSLALAGSGYNEQFF.

The chain employs TRBV7-9 and TRBJ1-2; TCRdb picks TRBD1, but there is no DNA to check that call. Germline V gives CDR1 SEHNR, CDR2 FQNEAQ (reference sequence). This CDR3 has 14 residues. The CDR3 sequence: CASSSGAELGGYTF.

The chain uses TRBV6-2 or TRBV6-3 and TRBJ2-1; with no DNA, the TCRdb D assignment of TRBD1 cannot be verified. The germline CDR1 and CDR2 sequences are MNHEY and SVGEGT. The length of the CDR3 is 16 residues. The CDR3 is CASSEGLDRGWDEQFF.

This chain uses TRBV6-5 with TRBJ2-4; TCRdb outputs TRBD1, but without DNA this stays unchecked. CDR1 and CDR2 from the germline V gene are MNHEY and SVGAGI. The length of the CDR3 is 15 residues. The CDR3 loop reads CASSYGGRNQNIQYF.